This T cell receptor beta chain was identified in a study of blood T cell repertoires in COVID-19. Study as a whole: Samples came from the United States, Italy and Spain, spanning acute and convalescent COVID-19. PBMCs, B-cell-depleted T cells, or T cells provided the cDNA or gDNA that made up the material.

Trimming cost V 4 bases and J 5 bases, with 22 bases left between them. CDR3 length: 16 amino acids. Germline CDR1 SGHRS, CDR2 YFSETQ. In the original processing: Amplifying reference gene primers gave estimates of nucleated cell counts. The assay was immunoSEQ multiplex PCR, and TCRdb's table has in-frame clones only and misses some. The DNA gave D and trimming, while V, J and clone size come from that table. The sample lists 250,000 to 350,000 clones; about 85% were seen once. Sample: peripheral blood. The origin of this receptor is a human donor with COVID-19, enrolled during active disease. The donor label of this sample is uncertain. The rearrangement links TRBV5-1 to TRBJ2-7; no reliable D call. The CDR3 DNA reads TGCGCCAGCAGCCCCAGGATATCTGGCGTAGGAAACGAGCAGTACTTC. Its protein is CASSPRISGVGNEQYF.